One and the same sample provided the 17 T cell receptor beta chains below, sequenced in a study of CD8 T cells in ankylosing spondylitis. Study outcomes and limitations: Ankylosing spondylitis blood seemed to carry a telltale TCR beta motif made of eight or nine highly homologous variants.

The antigens these receptors bind are not known. MiXCR, applied by TCRdb to the 5' RACE reads, yields one record per CDR3 protein. Altogether 650,000 to 800,000 distinct CDR3 sequences are present, under 20% being singletons, with the ten largest covering under 20%. The specimen sequenced was blood, either unsorted or a sorted T cell fraction (not recorded which). The receptor source for this set is a male donor with ankylosing spondylitis.

This clonotype has only a few counts. The V call is TRBV29-1, the J call TRBJ2-5, with D perhaps matching TRBD2 (6 bases). The V and J ends lost 4 bases and 1 base respectively, with 13 bases between them. Germline V gene lookup returns CDR1 SQVTM and CDR2 ANQGSEA. The CDR3 loop spans 14 amino acids. The CDR3, as DNA: TGCAGCGTTGGGGGGGTGGACTCCCAAGAGACCCAGTACTTC. Amino acids: CSVGGVDSQETQYF.

This chain joins TRBV19 and TRBJ2-1; D unclear. CDR3 size: 13 residues. CDR1 and CDR2 (germline): LNHDA, SQIVND (reference sequence). V lost 1 base, J lost 4 bases, and 5 bases lay in between. DNA of the CDR3: TGTGCCAGTAGTATAGCAGATTACAATGAGCAGTTCTTC. It specifies CASSIADYNEQFF.

The chain carries TRBV20-1 and TRBJ1-5; 7 bases align to TRBD1. With V trimmed by 4 bases and J by 7 bases, 7 bases remained unmatched. Germline CDR1 DFQATT, CDR2 SNEGSKA (reference sequence). The CDR3 has 13 residues. Here the CDR3 reads CSAKGGAGQPQHF. CDR3 coding DNA: TGCAGTGCTAAAGGGGGCGCGGGGCAGCCCCAGCATTTT.

The chain links TRBV20-1 to TRBJ1-4; D not certain. The V gene lost 4 bases and the J gene lost 6 bases, with 12 bases spanning the gap. The CDR3 runs to 13 residues. CDR1 and CDR2 from the germline V gene are DFQATT and SNEGSKA (reference sequence). This chain's CDR3 is CSANIMSDEKLFF. CDR3 nucleotide sequence: TGCAGTGCTAACATTATGTCGGATGAAAAACTGTTTTTT.

This clonotype was observed at least ten times. The chain employs TRBV11-2 and TRBJ2-3; D call uncertain. Looked up from germline, CDR1 is SGHAT and CDR2 is FQNNGV. The V and J ends lost 7 bases and 3 bases respectively, with 14 bases between them. This CDR3 region has 14 residues. CDR3 sequence reads: CASTSILVTDTQYF. CDR3 nucleotide sequence: TGTGCCAGCACCTCCATCCTGGTGACAGATACGCAGTATTTT.

CDR3 nucleotides: TGTGCCAGCAGTTTTTGGGTAGCGGGGGGTCCCGGGGAGCTGTTTTTT. Amino acid sequence: CASSFWVAGGPGELFF. The V and J genes are TRBV12-3 or TRBV12-4 and TRBJ2-2; TRBD2 matches at 10 bases. J was trimmed by 6 bases and V by 3 bases; bases with no gene match: 7. There are 16 residues in the CDR3.

J is TRBJ2-5 and V is TRBV7-8; D remains ambiguous. This CDR3 is built from 13 residues. Looked up from germline, CDR1 is SGHVS and CDR2 is FQNEAQ. The V end lost 3 bases, the J end lost 2 bases, and 7 bases lay between the germline ends. The CDR3 here is CASSFRLQETQYF. The CDR3, as DNA: TGTGCCAGCAGCTTTAGGCTTCAAGAGACCCAGTACTTC. The whole variable domain, remainder taken from reference TRBV7-8 and TRBJ2-5, is GAGVSQSPRYKVAKRGQDVALRCDPISGHVSLFWYQQALGQGPEFLTYFQNEAQLDKSGLPSDRFFAERPEGSVSTLKIQRTQQEDSAVYLCASSFRLQETQYFGPGTRLLVL.

This clonotype has a handful of counts. The rearrangement uses TRBV9 and TRBJ2-1, with D possibly matching TRBD2 (5 bases). This CDR3 comprises 16 residues. Germline CDR1 is SGDLS and CDR2 is YYNGEE. The V gene lost 0 bases and the J gene lost 2 bases, with 12 bases spanning the gap. CDR3 protein: CASSVVARATYNEQFF. CDR3 in DNA: TGTGCCAGCAGCGTAGTGGCGCGGGCAACCTACAATGAGCAGTTCTTC.

This clonotype was picked up a small number of times. The chain combines TRBV20-1 with TRBJ1-2; D not certain. V shed 5 bases and J shed 4 bases, with 11 bases lying between them. The V gene's germline CDR1 is DFQATT and CDR2 SNEGSKA (reference sequence). This CDR3 spans 12 amino acids. Here the CDR3 DNA reads TGCAGTGCTTTGGTCCGTTCCTATGGCTACACCTTC. Protein product: CSALVRSYGYTF.

This clonotype was seen at least ten times. The V and J genes are TRBV12-3 or TRBV12-4 and TRBJ2-1, with 10 bases aligning to TRBD2. V lost 8 bases to trimming and J lost 10 bases; unmatched junction nucleotides: 14. This CDR3 spans 15 amino acids. CDR3 DNA sequence: TGTGCCAGCGGCCCTAAACTAGCGGGACTCTACGAGCAGTTCTTC. Protein sequence: CASGPKLAGLYEQFF.

This clonotype was detected a few times. The chain uses TRBV29-1 and TRBJ2-1; unclear D gene. CDR3 length: 14 amino acids. CDR1 is SQVTM, CDR2 ANQGSEA, per germline. The germline V and J ends were trimmed by 3 bases and 1 base, with 10 bases remaining between them. CDR3 sequence (DNA): TGCAGCGTTGAGGCTCGAGAGTCCTACAATGAGCAGTTCTTC. Residues: CSVEARESYNEQFF.

The chain is built from TRBV9 and TRBJ1-2, with D hard to call. Per germline, CDR1 SGDLS and CDR2 YYNGEE. The CDR3 extends over 13 amino acids. Between the trimmed V and J ends, which lost 3 bases and 3 bases, there was a span of 9 bases. The CDR3 spells CASSGQAYYGYTF. In nucleotides, the CDR3 is TGTGCCAGCAGCGGTCAAGCTTACTATGGCTACACCTTC. Filled out from reference TRBV9 and TRBJ1-2, the complete variable domain reads DSGVTQTPKHLITATGQRVTLRCSPRSGDLSVYWYQQSLDQGLQFLIQYYNGEERAKGNILERFSAQQFPDLHSELNLSSLELGDSALYFCASSGQAYYGYTFGSGTRLTVV.

This clonotype was seen more than once but under ten times. The chain's CDR3 is CSVEKDTGPDNYGYTF. CDR3 bases: TGCAGCGTTGAAAAGGATACGGGCCCAGATAACTATGGCTACACCTTC. V and J are TRBV29-1 and TRBJ1-2; D remains unclear. CDR3 length equals 16 residues. Per the germline V gene, CDR1 is SQVTM and CDR2 is ANQGSEA. Deletions cut 2 bases from V and 1 base from J, with 17 bases between.

This clonotype appeared a few times. The V call is TRBV12-3 or TRBV12-4, the J call TRBJ2-7, with 8 bases lining up with TRBD1. The V and J ends lost 7 bases and 1 base, in that order; junction bases with no gene match: 9. This CDR3 is 15 amino acids long. CDR3 protein: CASKAGGSDSYEQYF. In DNA, the CDR3 is TGTGCCAGCAAGGCAGGGGGCTCCGATTCCTACGAGCAGTACTTC.

This clonotype was counted a few times. The chain employs TRBV6-1 and TRBJ1-1; D is uncertain. The CDR3 has 14 amino acids. Trimming removed 1 base at V and 5 bases at J, with 11 bases between. CDR1 MNHNS and CDR2 SASEGT come from the germline V gene. CDR3 nucleotides: TGTGCCAGCAGTGAAGGACACTCGAGAACTGAAGCTTTCTTT. This encodes CASSEGHSRTEAFF.

CDR3 DNA sequence: TGCGCCAGCAGTTGGACTAGCAGAGACCAAGAGACCCAGTACTTC. It encodes CASSWTSRDQETQYF. The chain employs TRBV5-1 and TRBJ2-5, with TRBD2 matching 8 bases. Germline V gives CDR1 SGHRS, CDR2 YFSETQ. The V and J ends lost 5 bases and 0 bases, in that order; junction bases with no gene match: 6. The CDR3 contains 15 residues.

A few counts support this clonotype. The genes are TRBV6-1 and TRBJ1-5; D is undetermined. Trimming pared 11 bases from V and 5 bases from J, leaving 19 bases between. The length of the CDR3 is 14 residues. Germline loops: CDR1 MNHNS, CDR2 SASEGT. DNA of the CDR3: TGTGCCGCGGTAAGGCGGGAGGGTGATCAGCCCCAGCATTTT. As protein: CAAVRREGDQPQHF.